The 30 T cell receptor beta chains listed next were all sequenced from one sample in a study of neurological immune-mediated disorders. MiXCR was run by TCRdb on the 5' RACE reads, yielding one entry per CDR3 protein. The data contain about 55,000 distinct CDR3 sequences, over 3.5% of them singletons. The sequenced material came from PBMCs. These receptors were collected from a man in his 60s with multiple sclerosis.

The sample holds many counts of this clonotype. The CDR3: CATSRDQRGRAYEQYF. The CDR3 bases are TGTGCCACCAGCAGAGATCAGAGGGGCAGGGCCTACGAGCAGTACTTC. This chain joins TRBV15 and TRBJ2-7; D tentatively fits TRBD1 or TRBD2 (5 bases each). Germline-derived CDR1 and CDR2 are LNHNV and YYDKDF (reference sequence). The length of the CDR3 is 16 residues. Trimming cost V 0 bases and J 2 bases, with 14 bases left between them.

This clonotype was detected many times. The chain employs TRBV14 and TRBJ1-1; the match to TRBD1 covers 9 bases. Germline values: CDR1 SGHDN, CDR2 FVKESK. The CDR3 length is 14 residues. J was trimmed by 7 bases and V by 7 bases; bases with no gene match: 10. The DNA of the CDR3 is TGTGCCAGCATTGGAAACAGGGGGCGACGTGAAGCTTTCTTT. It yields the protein CASIGNRGRREAFF.

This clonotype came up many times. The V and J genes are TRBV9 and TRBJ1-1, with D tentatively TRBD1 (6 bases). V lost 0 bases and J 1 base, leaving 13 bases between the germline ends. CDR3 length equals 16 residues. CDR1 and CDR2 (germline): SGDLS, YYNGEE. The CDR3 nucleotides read TGTGCCAGCAGCGTAGAGGGGGGGGCTCCGAACACTGAAGCTTTCTTT. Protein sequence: CASSVEGGAPNTEAFF.

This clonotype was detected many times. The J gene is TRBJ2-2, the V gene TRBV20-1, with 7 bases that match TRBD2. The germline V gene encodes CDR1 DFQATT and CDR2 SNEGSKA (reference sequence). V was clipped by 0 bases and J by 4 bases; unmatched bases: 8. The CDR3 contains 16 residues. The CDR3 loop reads CSARDWGLKPTGELFF. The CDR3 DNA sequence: TGCAGTGCTAGAGATTGGGGACTAAAGCCCACCGGGGAGCTGTTTTTT.

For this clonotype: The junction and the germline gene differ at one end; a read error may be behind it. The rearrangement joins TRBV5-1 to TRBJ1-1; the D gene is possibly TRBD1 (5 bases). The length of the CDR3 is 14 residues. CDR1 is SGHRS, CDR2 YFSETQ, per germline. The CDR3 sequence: CASSSVGENIEAFF. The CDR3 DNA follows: TGCGCCAGCAGCTCCGTGGGGGAAAACATTGAAGCTTTCTTT.

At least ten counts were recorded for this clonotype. The CDR3 bases are TGCAGTAGCGGACTAGCGGGTGTCTACGAGCAGTACTTC. It is translated as CSSGLAGVYEQYF. This sequence joins TRBV20-1 and TRBJ2-7; TRBD2 matches 11 bases. The germline V gene has CDR1 DFQATT and CDR2 SNEGSKA (reference sequence). CDR3 size: 13 residues. The ends lost 8 bases at V and 3 bases at J; junction bases unmatched: 6.

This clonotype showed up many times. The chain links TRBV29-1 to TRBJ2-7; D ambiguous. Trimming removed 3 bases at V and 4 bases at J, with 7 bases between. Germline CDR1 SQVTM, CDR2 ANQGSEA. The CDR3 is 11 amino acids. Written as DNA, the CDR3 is TGCAGCGTTGATAAGGGTTACGAGCAGTACTTC. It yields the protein CSVDKGYEQYF.

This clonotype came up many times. The CDR3 reads CASSLRADSYNEQFF. CDR3 bases: TGCGCCAGCAGCTTGAGGGCAGATTCCTACAATGAGCAGTTCTTC. The chain carries TRBV5-1 and TRBJ2-1; no definite D call. Germline CDR1 and CDR2: SGHRS and YFSETQ. The V and J ends lost 1 base and 1 base respectively, with 9 bases between them. CDR3 size: 15 residues.

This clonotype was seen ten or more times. CDR3 loop: CASSLWTGQPREQYF. In DNA, the CDR3 is TGCGCCAGCAGCTTGTGGACAGGACAGCCCCGCGAGCAGTACTTC. The chain combines TRBV5-1 with TRBJ2-7; 7 positions agree with TRBD1. This CDR3 is built from 15 residues. Germline assignment: CDR1 SGHRS and CDR2 YFSETQ. Trimming took 1 base from V and 6 from J; bases not matched to a gene: 10.

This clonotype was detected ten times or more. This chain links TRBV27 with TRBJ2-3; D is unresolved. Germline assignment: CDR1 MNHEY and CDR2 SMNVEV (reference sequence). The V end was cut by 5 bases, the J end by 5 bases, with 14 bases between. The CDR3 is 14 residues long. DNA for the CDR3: TGTGCCAGCAGTCCTTGGTCAATGAAAGATACGCAGTATTTT. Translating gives CASSPWSMKDTQYF.

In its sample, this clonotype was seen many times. The CDR3, as DNA: TGTGCCAGCAGCGAGCGCTCCTACGAGCAGTACTTC. It yields the protein CASSERSYEQYF. The chain has TRBV5-6 and TRBJ2-7; D ambiguous. The germline V gene encodes CDR1 SGHDT and CDR2 YYEEEE. CDR3 length equals 12 residues. The germline V and J ends were trimmed by 4 bases and 0 bases, with 5 bases remaining between them.

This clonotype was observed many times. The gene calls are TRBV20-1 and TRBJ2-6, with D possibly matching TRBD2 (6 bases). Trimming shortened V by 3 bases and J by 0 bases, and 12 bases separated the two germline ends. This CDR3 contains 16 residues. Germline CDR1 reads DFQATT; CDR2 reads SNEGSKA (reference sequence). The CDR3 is CSASGGWSSGANVLTF. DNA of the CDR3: TGCAGTGCTAGCGGGGGATGGTCCTCTGGGGCCAACGTCCTGACTTTC.

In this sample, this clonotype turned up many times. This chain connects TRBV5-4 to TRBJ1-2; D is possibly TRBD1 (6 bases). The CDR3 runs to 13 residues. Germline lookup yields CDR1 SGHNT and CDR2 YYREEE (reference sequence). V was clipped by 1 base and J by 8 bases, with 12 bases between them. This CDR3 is CASSLPGTRGYTF. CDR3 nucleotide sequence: TGTGCCAGCAGCTTGCCCGGGACAAGAGGCTACACCTTC.

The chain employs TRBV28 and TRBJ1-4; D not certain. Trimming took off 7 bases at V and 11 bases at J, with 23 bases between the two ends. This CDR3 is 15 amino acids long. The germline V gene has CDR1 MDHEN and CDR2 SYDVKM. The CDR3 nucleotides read TGTGCCAGCATTACAACTAAGGAGCGCCGGAGGAAACTGTTTTTT. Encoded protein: CASITTKERRRKLFF.

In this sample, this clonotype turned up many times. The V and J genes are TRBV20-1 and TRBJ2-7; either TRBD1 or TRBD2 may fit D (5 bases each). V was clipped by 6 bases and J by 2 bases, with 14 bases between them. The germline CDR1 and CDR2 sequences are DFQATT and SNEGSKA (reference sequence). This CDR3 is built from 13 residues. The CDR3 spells CSAWDGRTYEQYF. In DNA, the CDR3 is TGCAGTGCATGGGACGGCCGAACCTACGAGCAGTACTTC.

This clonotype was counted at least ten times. CDR3 in DNA: TGTGCCACAGCGACAGACAGCAATCAGCCCCAGCATTTT. Translating it yields CATATDSNQPQHF. J is TRBJ1-5 and V is TRBV10-3, with D possibly TRBD1 on 5 matching bases. Germline V lookup: CDR1 ENHRY, CDR2 SYGVKD. V was cut by 10 bases and J by 1 base, with 11 bases left in between. The CDR3 totals 13 residues.

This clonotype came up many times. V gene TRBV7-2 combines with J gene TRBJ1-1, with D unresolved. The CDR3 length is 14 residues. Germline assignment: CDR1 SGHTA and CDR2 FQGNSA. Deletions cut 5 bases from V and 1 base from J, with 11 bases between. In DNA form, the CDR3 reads TGTGCCAGCAGCCCGTTCTTTGAGAACACTGAAGCTTTCTTT. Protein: CASSPFFENTEAFF. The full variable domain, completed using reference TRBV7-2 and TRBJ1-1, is GAGVSQSPSNKVTEKGKDVELRCDPISGHTALYWYRQSLGQGLEFLIYFQGNSAPDKSGLPSDRFSAERTGGSVSTLTIQRTQQEDSAVYLCASSPFFENTEAFFGQGTRLTVV.

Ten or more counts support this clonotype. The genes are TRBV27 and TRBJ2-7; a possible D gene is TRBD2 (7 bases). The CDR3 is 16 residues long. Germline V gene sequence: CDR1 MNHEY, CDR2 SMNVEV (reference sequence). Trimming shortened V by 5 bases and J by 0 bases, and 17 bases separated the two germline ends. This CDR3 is CASSPTRGGSSYEQYF. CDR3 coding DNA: TGTGCCAGCAGTCCAACAAGGGGGGGCAGCTCCTACGAGCAGTACTTC.

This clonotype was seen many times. DNA for the CDR3: TGTGCCATCGGGGGGCAAGAGACCCAGTACTTC. This codes for CAIGGQETQYF. The chain links TRBV10-3 to TRBJ2-5; possible D gene TRBD2, 6 bases. This CDR3 is 11 amino acids long. Germline CDR1 reads ENHRY; CDR2 reads SYGVKD. V was trimmed by 8 bases and J by 2 bases, leaving 6 bases between them.

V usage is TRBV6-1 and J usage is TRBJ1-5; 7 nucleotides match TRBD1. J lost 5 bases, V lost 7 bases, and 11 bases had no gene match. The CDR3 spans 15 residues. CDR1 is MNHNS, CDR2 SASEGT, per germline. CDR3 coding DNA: TGTGCCAGCACCCTCCTGGAGGGGGCCCATCAGCCCCAGCATTTT. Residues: CASTLLEGAHQPQHF.

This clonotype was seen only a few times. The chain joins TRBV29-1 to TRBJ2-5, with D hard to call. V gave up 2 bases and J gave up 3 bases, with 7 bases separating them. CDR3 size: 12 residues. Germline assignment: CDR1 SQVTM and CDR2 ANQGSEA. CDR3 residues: CSVELGKETQYF. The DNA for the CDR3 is TGCAGCGTTGAATTAGGGAAAGAGACCCAGTACTTC.

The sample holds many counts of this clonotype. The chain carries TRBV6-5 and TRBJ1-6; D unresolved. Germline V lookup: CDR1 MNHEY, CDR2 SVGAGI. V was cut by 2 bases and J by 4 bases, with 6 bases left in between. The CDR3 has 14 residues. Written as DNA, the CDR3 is TGTGCCAGCAGTTACACGGGATATAATTCACCCCTCCACTTT. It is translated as CASSYTGYNSPLHF.

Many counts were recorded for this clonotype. This chain's CDR3 is CSAHRAGQGARDNQPQHF. CDR3 DNA: TGCAGTGCCCATAGGGCGGGACAGGGGGCTCGGGACAATCAGCCCCAGCATTTT. The gene calls are TRBV20-1 and TRBJ1-5, with 12 positions matching TRBD1. The CDR3 contains 18 residues. V was pared by 6 bases and J by 3 bases, with 15 bases of the junction left unmatched. Per the germline V gene, CDR1 is DFQATT and CDR2 is SNEGSKA (reference sequence).

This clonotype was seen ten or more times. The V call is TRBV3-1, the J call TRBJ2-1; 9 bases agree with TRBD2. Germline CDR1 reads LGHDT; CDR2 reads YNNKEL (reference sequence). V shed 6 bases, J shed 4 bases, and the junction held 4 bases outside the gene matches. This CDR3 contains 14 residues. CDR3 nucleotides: TGTGCCAGCAGTCGACTAGCGGATTACAATGAGCAGTTCTTC. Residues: CASSRLADYNEQFF.

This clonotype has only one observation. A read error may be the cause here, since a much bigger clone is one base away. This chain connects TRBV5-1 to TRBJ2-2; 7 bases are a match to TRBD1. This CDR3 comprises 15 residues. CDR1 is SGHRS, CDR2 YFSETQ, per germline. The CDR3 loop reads CASSSGQMSTGEPFF. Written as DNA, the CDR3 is TGCGCCAGCAGCTCGGGACAGATGTCGACCGGGGAGCCGTTTTTT.

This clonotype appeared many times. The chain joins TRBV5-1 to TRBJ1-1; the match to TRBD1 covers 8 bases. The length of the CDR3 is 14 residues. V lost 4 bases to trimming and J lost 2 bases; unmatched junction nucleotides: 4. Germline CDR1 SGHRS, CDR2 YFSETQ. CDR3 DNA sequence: TGCGCCAGCAGCCCGGACAGGGTCAACACTGAAGCTTTCTTT. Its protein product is CASSPDRVNTEAFF.

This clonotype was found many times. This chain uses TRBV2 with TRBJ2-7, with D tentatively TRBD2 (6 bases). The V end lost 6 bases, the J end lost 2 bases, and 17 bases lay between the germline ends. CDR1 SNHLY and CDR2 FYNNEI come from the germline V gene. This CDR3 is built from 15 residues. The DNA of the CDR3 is TGTGCCAGCAGGGGGGGAATAGCGGATCCCTACGAGCAGTACTTC. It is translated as CASRGGIADPYEQYF.

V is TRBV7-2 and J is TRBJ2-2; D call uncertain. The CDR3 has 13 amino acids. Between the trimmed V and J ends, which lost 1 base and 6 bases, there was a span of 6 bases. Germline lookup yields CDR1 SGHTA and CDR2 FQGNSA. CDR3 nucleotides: TGTGCCAGCAGCTTAGTTGGCCCCGGGGAGCTGTTTTTT. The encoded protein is CASSLVGPGELFF.

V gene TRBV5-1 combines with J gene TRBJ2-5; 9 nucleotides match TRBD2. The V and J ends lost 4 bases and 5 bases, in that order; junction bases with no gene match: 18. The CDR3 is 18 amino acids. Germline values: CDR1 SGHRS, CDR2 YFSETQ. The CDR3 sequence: CASSLEGSGSIRTETQYF. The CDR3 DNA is TGCGCCAGCAGCCTGGAGGGTAGCGGGAGTATAAGGACTGAGACCCAGTACTTC.

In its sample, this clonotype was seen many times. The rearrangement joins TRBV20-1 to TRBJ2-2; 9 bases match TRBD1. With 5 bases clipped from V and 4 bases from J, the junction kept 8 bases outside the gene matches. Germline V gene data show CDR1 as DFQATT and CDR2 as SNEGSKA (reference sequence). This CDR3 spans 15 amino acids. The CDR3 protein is CSALPGQGITGELFF. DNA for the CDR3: TGCAGTGCTTTACCGGGACAGGGAATCACCGGGGAGCTGTTTTTT.